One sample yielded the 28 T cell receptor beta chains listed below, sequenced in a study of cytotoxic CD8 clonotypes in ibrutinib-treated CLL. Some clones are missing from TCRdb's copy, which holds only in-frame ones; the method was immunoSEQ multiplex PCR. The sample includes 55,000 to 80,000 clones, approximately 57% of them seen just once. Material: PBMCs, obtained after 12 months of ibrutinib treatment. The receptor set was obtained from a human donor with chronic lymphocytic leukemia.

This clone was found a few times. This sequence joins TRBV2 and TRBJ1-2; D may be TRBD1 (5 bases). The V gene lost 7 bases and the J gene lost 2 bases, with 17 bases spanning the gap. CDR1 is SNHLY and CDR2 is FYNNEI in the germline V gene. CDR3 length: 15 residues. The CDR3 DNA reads TGTGCCAGCACCCCCTCGGCAGGGCTAAACTATGGCTACACCTTC. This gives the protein CASTPSAGLNYGYTF.

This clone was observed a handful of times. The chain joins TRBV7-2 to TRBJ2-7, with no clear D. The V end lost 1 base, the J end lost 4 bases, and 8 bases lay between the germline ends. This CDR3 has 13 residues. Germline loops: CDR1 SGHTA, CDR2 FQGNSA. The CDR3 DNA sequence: TGTGCCAGCAGCTTAGGTGCCGTTTACGAGCAGTACTTC. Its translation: CASSLGAVYEQYF.

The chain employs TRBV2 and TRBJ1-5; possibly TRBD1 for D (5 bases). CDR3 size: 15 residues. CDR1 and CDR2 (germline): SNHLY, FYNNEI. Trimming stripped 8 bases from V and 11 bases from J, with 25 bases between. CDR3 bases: TGTGCCAGCTCGAACATACGAACAGGCTCGATGGCCCAGCATTTT. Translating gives CASSNIRTGSMAQHF. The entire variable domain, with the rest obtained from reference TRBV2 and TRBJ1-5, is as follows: EPEVTQTPSHQVTQMGQEVILRCVPISNHLYFYWYRQILGQKVEFLVSFYNNEISEKSEIFDDQFSVERPDGSNFTLKIRSTKLEDSAMYFCASSNIRTGSMAQHFGDGTRLSIL.

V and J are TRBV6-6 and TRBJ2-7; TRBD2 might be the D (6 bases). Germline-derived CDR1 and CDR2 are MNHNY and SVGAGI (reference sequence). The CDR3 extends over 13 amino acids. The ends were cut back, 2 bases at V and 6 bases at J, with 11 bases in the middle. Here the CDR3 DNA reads TGTGCCAGCAGTTACCGGCAGGGAGGCGAGCAGTACGTC. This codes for CASSYRQGGEQYV.

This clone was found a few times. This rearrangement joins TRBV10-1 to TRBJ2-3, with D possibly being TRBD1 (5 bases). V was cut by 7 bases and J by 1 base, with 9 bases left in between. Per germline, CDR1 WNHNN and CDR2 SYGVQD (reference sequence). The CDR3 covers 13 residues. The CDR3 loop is CASMGLGTDTQYF. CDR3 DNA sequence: TGCGCCAGCATGGGGCTAGGCACAGATACGCAGTATTTT.

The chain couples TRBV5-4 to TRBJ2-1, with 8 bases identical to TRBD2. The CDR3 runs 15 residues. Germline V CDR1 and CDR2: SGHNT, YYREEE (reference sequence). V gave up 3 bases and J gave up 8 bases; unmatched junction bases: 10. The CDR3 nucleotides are TGTGCCAGCAGCTGGTTCGGGGGGGGTTTAGATGAGCAGTTCTTC. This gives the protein CASSWFGGGLDEQFF.

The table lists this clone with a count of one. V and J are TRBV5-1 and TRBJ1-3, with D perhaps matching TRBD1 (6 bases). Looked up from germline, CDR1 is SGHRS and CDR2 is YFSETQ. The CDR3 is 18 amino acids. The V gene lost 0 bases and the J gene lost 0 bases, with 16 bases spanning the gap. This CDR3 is CASSLDQGTFSSGNTIYF. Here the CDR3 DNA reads TGCGCCAGCAGCTTGGATCAGGGGACTTTCTCCTCTGGAAACACCATATATTTT.

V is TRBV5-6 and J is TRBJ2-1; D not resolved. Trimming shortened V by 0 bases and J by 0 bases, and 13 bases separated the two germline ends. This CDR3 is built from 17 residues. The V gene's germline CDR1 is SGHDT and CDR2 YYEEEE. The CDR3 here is CASSLDFRRSSYNEQFF. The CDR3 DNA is TGTGCCAGCAGCTTGGATTTTCGGAGAAGCTCCTACAATGAGCAGTTCTTC.

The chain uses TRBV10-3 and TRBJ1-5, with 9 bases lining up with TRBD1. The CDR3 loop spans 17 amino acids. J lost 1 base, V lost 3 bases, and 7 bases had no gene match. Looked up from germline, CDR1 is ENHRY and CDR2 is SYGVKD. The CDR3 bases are TGTGCCATCAGTGATTCGGACAGGGGAGGCAGCAATCAGCCCCAGCATTTT. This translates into CAISDSDRGGSNQPQHF.

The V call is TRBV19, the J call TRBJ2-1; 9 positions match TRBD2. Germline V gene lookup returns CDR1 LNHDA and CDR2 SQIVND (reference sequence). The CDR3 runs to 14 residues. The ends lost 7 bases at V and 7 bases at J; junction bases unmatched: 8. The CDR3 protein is CASTAMRGGNEQFF. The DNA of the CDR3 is TGTGCCAGTACCGCGATGCGGGGGGGGAATGAGCAGTTCTTC.

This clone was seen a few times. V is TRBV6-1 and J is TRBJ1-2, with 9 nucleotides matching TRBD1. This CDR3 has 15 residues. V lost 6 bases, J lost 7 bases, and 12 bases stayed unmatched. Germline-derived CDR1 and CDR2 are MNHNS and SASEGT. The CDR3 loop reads CASSGRDRAFSGYTF. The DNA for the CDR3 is TGTGCCAGCAGCGGACGGGACAGGGCATTTAGTGGCTACACCTTC.

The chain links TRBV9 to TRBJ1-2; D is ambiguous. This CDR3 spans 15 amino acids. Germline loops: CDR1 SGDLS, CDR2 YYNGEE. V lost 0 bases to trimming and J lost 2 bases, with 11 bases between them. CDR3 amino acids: CASSVESGRNYGYTF. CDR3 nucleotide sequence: TGTGCCAGCAGCGTAGAGAGTGGAAGGAACTATGGCTACACCTTC.

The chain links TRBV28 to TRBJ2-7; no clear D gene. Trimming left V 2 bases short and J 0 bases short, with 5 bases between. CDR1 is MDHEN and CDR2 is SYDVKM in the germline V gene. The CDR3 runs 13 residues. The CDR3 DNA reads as TGTGCCAGCAGTTTACCGGGCTCCTACGAGCAGTACGTC. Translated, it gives CASSLPGSYEQYV.

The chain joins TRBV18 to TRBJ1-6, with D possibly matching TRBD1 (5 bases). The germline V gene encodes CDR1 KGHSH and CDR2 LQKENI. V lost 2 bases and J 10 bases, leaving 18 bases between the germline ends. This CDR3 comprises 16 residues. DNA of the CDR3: TGTGCCAGCTCACCATCCGGGGGTCAAATTGCCTCACCCCTCCACTTT. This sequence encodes CASSPSGGQIASPLHF.

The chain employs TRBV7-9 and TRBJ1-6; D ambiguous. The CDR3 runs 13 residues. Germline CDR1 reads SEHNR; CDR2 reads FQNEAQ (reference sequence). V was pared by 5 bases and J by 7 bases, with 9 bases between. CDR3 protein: CASSEPGNSPLHF. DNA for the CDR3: TGTGCCAGCAGCGAACCTGGAAATTCACCCCTCCACTTT.

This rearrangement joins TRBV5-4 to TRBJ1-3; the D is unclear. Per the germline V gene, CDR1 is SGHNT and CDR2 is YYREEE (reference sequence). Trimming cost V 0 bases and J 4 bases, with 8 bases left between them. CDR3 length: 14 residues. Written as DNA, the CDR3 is TGTGCCAGCAGCTTGGCGGGGTTCGGAAACACCATATATTTT. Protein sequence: CASSLAGFGNTIYF.

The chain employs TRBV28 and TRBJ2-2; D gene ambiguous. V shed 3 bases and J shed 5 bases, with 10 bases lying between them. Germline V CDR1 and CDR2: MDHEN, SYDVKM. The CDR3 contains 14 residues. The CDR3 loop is CASSFEDKTGELFF. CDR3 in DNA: TGTGCCAGCAGTTTTGAGGATAAGACCGGGGAGCTGTTTTTT. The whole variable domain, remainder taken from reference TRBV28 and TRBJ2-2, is DVKVTQSSRYLVKRTGEKVFLECVQDMDHENMFWYRQDPGLGLRLIYFSYDVKMKEKGDIPEGYSVSREKKERFSLILESASTNQTSMYLCASSFEDKTGELFFGEGSRLTVL.

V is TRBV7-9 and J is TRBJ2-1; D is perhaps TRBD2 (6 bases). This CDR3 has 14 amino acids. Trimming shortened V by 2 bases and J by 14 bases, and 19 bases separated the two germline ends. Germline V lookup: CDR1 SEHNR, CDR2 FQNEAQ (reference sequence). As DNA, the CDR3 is TGTGCCAGCAGCTTAACAAGGAGGGACTCGGTAAAGTTCTTC. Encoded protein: CASSLTRRDSVKFF. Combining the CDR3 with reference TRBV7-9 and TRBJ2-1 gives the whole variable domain DTGVSQNPRHKITKRGQNVTFRCDPISEHNRLYWYRQTLGQGPEFLTYFQNEAQLEKSRLLSDRFSAERPKGSFSTLEIQRTEQGDSAMYLCASSLTRRDSVKFFGPGTRLTVL.

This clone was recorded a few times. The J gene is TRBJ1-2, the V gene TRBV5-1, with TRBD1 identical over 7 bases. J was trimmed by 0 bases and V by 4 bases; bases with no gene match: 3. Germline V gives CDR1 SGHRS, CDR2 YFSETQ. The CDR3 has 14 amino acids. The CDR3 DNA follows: TGCGCCAGCAGCCCAGGACAGGCTAACTATGGCTACACCTTC. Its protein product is CASSPGQANYGYTF.

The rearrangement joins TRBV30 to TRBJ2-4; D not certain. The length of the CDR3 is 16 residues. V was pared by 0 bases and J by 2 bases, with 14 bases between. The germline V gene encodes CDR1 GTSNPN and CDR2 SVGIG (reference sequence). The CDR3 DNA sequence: TGTGCCTGGAGTGTACCCCGGGTAATTTCCAAAAACATTCAGTACTTC. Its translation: CAWSVPRVISKNIQYF.

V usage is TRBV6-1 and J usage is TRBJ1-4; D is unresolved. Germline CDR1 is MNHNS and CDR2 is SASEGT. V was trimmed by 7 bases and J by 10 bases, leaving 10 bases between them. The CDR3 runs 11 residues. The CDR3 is CASNEIGKLFF. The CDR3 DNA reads TGTGCCAGCAATGAGATAGGAAAACTGTTTTTT.

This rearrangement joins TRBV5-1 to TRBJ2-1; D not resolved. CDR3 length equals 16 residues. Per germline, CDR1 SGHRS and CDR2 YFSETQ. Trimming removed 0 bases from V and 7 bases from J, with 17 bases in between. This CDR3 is CASSLDWRSTGNEQFF. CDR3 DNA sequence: TGCGCCAGCAGCTTGGATTGGCGCTCGACCGGGAATGAGCAGTTCTTC. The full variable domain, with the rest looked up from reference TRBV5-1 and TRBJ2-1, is KAGVTQTPRYLIKTRGQQVTLSCSPISGHRSVSWYQQTPGQGLQFLFEYFSETQRNKGNFPGRFSGRQFSNSRSEMNVSTLELGDSALYLCASSLDWRSTGNEQFFGPGTRLTVL.

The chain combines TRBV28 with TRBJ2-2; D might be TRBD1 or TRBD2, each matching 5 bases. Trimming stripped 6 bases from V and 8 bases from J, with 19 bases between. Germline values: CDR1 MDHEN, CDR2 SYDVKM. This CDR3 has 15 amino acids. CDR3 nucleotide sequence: TGTGCCAGCAGCCCGGGGCTTCGACGGGGTGGGGAGCTGTTTTTT. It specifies CASSPGLRRGGELFF.

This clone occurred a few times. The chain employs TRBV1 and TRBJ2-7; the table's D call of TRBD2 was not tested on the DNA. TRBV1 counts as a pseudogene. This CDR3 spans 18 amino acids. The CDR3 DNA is TGCACCAGCAGCCAATCAAAGCGCGAGCGCCGTAGCTCCTACGAGCAGTACTTC. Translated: CTSSQSKRERRSSYEQYF.

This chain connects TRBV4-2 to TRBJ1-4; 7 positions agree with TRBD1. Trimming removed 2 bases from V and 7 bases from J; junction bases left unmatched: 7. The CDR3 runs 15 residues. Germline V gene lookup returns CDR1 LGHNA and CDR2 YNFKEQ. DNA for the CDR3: TGTGCCAGCAGCCAACCAAGGGGGCGGGGTGAAAAACTGTTTTTT. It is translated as CASSQPRGRGEKLFF.

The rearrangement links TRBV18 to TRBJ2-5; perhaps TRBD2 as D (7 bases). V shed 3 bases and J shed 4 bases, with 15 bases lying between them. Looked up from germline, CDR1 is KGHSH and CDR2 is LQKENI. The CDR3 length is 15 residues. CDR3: CASSPASGGGETQYF. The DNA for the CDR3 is TGTGCCAGCTCACCGGCTAGCGGAGGGGGAGAGACCCAGTACTTC.

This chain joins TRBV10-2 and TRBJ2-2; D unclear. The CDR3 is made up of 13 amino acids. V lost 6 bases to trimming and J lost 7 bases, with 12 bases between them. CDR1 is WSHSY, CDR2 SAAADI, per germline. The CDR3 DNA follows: TGCGCCAGCAGGAGATCTCAGGTCGGGGAGCTGTTTTTT. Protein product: CASRRSQVGELFF.

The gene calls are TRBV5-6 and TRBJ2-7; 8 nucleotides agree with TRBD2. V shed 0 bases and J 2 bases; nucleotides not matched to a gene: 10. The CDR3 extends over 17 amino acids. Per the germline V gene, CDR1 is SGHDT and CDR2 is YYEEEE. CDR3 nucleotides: TGTGCCAGCAGCTTGGCATTCGGGGGGGTAAGGACCTACGAGCAGTACGTC. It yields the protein CASSLAFGGVRTYEQYV.